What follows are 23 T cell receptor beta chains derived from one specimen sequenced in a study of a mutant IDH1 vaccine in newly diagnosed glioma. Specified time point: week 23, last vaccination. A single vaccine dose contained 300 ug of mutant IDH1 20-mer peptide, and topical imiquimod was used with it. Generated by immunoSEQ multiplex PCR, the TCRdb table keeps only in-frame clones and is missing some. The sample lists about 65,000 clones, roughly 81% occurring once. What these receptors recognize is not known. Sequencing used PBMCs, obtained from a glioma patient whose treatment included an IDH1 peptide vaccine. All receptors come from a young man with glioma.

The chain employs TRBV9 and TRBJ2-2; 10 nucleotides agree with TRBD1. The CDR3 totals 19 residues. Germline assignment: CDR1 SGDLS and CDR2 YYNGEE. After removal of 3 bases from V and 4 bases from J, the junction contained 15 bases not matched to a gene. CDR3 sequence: CASSGDRGRPPTPTGELFF. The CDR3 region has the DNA TGTGCCAGCAGCGGTGACAGGGGGCGCCCTCCCACACCCACCGGGGAGCTGTTTTTT.

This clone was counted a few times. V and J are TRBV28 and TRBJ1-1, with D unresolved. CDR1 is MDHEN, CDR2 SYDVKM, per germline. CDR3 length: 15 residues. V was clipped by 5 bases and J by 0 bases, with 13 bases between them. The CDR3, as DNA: TGTGCCAGCAGTGGTGGAGGGAGAATGAACACTGAAGCTTTCTTT. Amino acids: CASSGGGRMNTEAFF.

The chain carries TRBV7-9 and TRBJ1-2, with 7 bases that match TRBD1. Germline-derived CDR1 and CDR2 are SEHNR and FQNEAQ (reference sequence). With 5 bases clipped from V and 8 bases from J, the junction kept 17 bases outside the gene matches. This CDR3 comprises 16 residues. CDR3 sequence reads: CASSTIPGQQTEGYTF. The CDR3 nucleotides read TGTGCCAGCAGCACAATCCCGGGACAGCAAACTGAGGGCTACACCTTC. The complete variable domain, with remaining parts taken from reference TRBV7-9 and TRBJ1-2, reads DTGVSQNPRHKITKRGQNVTFRCDPISEHNRLYWYRQTLGQGPEFLTYFQNEAQLEKSRLLSDRFSAERPKGSFSTLEIQRTEQGDSAMYLCASSTIPGQQTEGYTFGSGTRLTVV.

The CDR3 DNA reads as TGTGCCAGCAGTTCGGGTTCGGGACAGTCCTTAGGTTACACCTTC. Residues: CASSSGSGQSLGYTF. This chain links TRBV6-1 with TRBJ1-2; TRBD1 agrees at 7 bases. The length of the CDR3 is 15 residues. The germline V gene has CDR1 MNHNS and CDR2 SASEGT. V lost 5 bases to trimming and J lost 11 bases; unmatched junction nucleotides: 17.

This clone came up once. CDR3 nucleotide sequence: TGTGCCAGCAGTGAACCTGCCAGAACTGAAGCTTTCTTT. Amino acids: CASSEPARTEAFF. The chain employs TRBV6-1 and TRBJ1-1; the D is unclear. V lost 2 bases and J lost 5, with 9 bases in between. This CDR3 comprises 13 residues. Germline values: CDR1 MNHNS, CDR2 SASEGT.

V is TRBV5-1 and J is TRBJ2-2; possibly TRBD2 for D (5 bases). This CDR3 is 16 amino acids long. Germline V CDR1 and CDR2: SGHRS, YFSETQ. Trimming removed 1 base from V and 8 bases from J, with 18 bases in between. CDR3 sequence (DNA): TGCGCCAGCAGCTTGATTCCAGGCGCCGCGGGTGGGGAGCTGTTTTTT. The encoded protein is CASSLIPGAAGGELFF.

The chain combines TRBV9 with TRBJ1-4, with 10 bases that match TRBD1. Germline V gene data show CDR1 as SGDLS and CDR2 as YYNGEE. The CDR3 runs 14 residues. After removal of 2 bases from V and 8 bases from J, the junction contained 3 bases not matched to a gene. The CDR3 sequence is CASSVGQGGEKLFF. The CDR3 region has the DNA TGTGCCAGCAGCGTCGGACAGGGGGGAGAAAAACTGTTTTTT.

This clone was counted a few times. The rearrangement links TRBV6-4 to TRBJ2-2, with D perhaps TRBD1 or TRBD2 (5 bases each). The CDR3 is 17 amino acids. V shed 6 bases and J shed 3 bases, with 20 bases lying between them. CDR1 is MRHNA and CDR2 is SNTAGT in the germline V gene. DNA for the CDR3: TGTGCCAGCAGCCGGTCGGGGCCAGGCACGGACACCGGGGAGCTGTTTTTT. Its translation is CASSRSGPGTDTGELFF.

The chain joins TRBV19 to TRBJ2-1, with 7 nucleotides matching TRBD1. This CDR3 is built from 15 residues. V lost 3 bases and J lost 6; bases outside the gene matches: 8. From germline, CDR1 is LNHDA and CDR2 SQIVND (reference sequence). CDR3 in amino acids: CASSMRDRVSNEQFF. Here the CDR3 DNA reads TGTGCCAGTAGTATGAGAGACAGGGTCTCCAATGAGCAGTTCTTC.

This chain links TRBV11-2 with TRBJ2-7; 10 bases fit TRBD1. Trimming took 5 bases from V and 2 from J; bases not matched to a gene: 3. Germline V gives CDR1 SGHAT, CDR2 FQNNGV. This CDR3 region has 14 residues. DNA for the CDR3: TGTGCCAGCAGCGGGGACAGGGGTCCCTACGAGCAGTACTTC. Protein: CASSGDRGPYEQYF.

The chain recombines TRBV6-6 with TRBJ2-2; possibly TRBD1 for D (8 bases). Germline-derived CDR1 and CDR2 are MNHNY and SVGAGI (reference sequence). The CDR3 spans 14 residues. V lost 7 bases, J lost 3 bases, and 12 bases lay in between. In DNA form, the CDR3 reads TGTGCCAGCACACAGGGGGGGTACACCGGGGAGCTGTTTTTT. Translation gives CASTQGGYTGELFF.

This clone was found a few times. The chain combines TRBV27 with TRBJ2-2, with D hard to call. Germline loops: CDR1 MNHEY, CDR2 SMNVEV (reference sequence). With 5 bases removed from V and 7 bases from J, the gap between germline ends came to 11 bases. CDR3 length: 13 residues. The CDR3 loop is CASSDPWDGELFF. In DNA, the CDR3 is TGTGCCAGCAGTGACCCATGGGACGGGGAGCTGTTTTTT.

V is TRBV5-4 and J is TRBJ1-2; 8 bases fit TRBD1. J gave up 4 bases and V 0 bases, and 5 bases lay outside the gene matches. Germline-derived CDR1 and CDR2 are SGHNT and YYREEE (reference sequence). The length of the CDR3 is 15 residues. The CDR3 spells CASSLAWTGSYGYTF. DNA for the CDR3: TGTGCCAGCAGCTTGGCGTGGACAGGGTCCTATGGCTACACCTTC. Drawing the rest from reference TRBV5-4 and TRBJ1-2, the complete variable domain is ETGVTQSPTHLIKTRGQQVTLRCSSQSGHNTVSWYQQALGQGPQFIFQYYREEENGRGNFPPRFSGLQFPNYSSELNVNALELDDSALYLCASSLAWTGSYGYTFGSGTRLTVV.

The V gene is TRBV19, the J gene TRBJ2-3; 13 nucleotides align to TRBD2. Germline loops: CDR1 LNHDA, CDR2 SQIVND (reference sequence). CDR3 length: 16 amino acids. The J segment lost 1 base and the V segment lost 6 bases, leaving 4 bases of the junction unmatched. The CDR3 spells CASSRTSGGGTDTQYF. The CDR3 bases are TGTGCCAGTAGCCGAACTAGCGGGGGGGGCACAGATACGCAGTATTTT.

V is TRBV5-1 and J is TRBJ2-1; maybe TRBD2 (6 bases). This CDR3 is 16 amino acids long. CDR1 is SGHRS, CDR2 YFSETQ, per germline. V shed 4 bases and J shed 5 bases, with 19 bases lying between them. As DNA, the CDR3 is TGCGCCAGCAGCCCCATGTCTCGGGGGAGGAACAATGAGCAGTTCTTC. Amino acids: CASSPMSRGRNNEQFF.

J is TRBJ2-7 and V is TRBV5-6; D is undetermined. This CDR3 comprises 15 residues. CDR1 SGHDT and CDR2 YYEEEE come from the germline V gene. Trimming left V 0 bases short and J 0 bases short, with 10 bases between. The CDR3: CASSLVSEYSYEQYF. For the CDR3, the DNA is TGTGCCAGCAGCTTGGTTTCAGAGTACTCCTACGAGCAGTACTTC.

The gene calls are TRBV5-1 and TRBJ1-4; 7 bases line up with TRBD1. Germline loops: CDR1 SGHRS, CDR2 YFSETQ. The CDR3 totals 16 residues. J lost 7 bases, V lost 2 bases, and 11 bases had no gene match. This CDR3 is CASSFSSQGKGEKLFF. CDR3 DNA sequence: TGCGCCAGCAGCTTTTCGTCACAGGGGAAAGGTGAAAAACTGTTTTTT.

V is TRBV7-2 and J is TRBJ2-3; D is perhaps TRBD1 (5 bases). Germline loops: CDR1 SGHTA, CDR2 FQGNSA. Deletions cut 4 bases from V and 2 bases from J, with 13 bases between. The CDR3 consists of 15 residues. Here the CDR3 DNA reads TGTGCCAGCAGCTCCCAGGGTTATTTCACAGATACGCAGTATTTT. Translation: CASSSQGYFTDTQYF. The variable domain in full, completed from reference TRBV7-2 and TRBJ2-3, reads GAGVSQSPSNKVTEKGKDVELRCDPISGHTALYWYRQSLGQGLEFLIYFQGNSAPDKSGLPSDRFSAERTGGSVSTLTIQRTQQEDSAVYLCASSSQGYFTDTQYFGPGTRLTVL.

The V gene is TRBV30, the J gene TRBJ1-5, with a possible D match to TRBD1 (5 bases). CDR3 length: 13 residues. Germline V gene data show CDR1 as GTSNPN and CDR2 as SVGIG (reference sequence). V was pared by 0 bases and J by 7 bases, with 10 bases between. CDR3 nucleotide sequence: TGTGCCTGGAGTGTCGGGACGTTACAGCCCCAGCATTTT. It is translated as CAWSVGTLQPQHF.

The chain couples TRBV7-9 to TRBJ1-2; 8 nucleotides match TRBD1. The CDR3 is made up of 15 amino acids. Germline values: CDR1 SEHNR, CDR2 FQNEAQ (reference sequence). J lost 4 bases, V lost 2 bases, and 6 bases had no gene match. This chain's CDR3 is CASSLPRTGSYGYTF. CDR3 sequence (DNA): TGTGCCAGCAGCTTACCCAGGACAGGGAGCTATGGCTACACCTTC.

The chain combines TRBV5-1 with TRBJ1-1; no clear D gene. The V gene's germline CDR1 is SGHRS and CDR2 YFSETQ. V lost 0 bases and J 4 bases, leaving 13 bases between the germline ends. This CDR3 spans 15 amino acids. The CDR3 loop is CASSLASQEGTEAFF. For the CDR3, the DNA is TGCGCCAGCAGCTTGGCATCTCAGGAGGGCACTGAAGCTTTCTTT. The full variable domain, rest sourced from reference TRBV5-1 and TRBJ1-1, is KAGVTQTPRYLIKTRGQQVTLSCSPISGHRSVSWYQQTPGQGLQFLFEYFSETQRNKGNFPGRFSGRQFSNSRSEMNVSTLELGDSALYLCASSLASQEGTEAFFGQGTRLTVV.

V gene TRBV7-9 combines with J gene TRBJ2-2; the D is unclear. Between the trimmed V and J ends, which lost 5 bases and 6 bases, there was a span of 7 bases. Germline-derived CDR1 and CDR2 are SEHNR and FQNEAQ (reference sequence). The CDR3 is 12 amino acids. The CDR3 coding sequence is TGTGCCAGCAGCAGGGCGGCCGGGGAGCTGTTTTTT. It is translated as CASSRAAGELFF.

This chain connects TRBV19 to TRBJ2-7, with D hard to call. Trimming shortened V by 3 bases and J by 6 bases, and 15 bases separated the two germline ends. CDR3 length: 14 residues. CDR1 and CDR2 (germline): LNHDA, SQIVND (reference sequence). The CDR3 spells CASSIWQAEGEQYF. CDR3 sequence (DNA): TGTGCCAGTAGTATCTGGCAGGCCGAAGGCGAGCAGTACTTC.